This T cell receptor beta chain derives from a study of blood T cell repertoires in COVID-19. On the study more broadly: Acute and convalescent COVID-19 samples came from the United States, Italy and Spain. The cDNA or gDNA used as material had been derived from T cells, B-cell-depleted T cells, or PBMCs.

Original handling: Quantification of nucleated cells was approximated via reference gene primer amplification. TCRdb keeps only in-frame clones here, not all; method: immunoSEQ multiplex PCR. That table supplies the V and J calls and clone size; D and trimming were determined from the DNA. The data contain around 250,000 clones, 86% of them singletons. Material: peripheral blood. This TCR came from a man aged 18 to 30 with active or convalescent COVID-19.

CDR3 sequence: CAIENREGPNTGELFF. Written as DNA, the CDR3 is TGTGCCATCGAGAACCGGGAGGGACCGAACACCGGGGAGCTGTTTTTT. J is TRBJ2-2 and V is TRBV10-3; TRBD2 agrees at 8 bases. This CDR3 contains 16 residues. Per the germline V gene, CDR1 is ENHRY and CDR2 is SYGVKD. Trimming took 8 bases from V and 0 from J; bases not matched to a gene: 8.